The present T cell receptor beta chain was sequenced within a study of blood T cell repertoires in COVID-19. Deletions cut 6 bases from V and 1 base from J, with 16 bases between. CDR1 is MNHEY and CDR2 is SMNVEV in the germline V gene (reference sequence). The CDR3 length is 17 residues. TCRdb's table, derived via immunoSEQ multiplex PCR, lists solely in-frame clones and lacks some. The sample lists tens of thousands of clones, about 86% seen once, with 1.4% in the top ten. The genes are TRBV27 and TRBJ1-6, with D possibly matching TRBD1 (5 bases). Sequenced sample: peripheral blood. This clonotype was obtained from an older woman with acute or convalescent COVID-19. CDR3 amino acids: CASSTTGGKSYNSPLHF. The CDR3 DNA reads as TGTGCCAGCAGCACTACAGGTGGAAAGTCCTATAATTCACCCCTCCACTTT.